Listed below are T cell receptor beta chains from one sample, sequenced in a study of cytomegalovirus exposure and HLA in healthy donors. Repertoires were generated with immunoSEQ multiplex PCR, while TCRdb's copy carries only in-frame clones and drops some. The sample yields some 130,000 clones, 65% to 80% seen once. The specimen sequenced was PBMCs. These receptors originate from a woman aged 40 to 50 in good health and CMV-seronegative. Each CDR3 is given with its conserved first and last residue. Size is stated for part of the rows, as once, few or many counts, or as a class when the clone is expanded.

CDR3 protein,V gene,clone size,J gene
CASSKRPENLHEGQYF,TRBV21-1,.,TRBJ2-7
CASSPGGTLNQPQHF,TRBV5-8,.,TRBJ1-5
CASSLLQGADTGELFF,TRBV7-2,.,TRBJ2-2
CASSLLQVSGANGLTF,TRBV7-9,.,TRBJ2-6
CASSLEDSRTAGNTIYF,TRBV5-1,.,TRBJ1-3
CASSLRRQTYNEQFF,TRBV5-6,.,TRBJ2-1
CASSSIDRGEAFF,TRBV2,.,TRBJ1-1
CASSPTQGENSPLHF,TRBV9,.,TRBJ1-6
CASSVSIGASGNNEQFF,TRBV9,.,TRBJ2-1
CASSWQISGGALDEQYF,TRBV5-1,.,TRBJ2-7
CASSFPPRAGELFF,TRBV28,.,TRBJ2-2
CASSKPSTSWPGELFF,TRBV21-1,.,TRBJ2-2
CASSILAGGPEQFF,TRBV5-6,many,TRBJ2-1
CATKAGRLDQGTQYF,TRBV15,.,TRBJ2-5